The 27 T cell receptor beta chains below come from one sample, sequenced in a study of blood T cell repertoires in COVID-19 (TCRdb year 2020). Library construction relied on the immunoSEQ multiplex PCR assay. The table was pulled from immuneACCESS by TCRdb, which kept in-frame rearrangements only. Such tables lose some clones; where checked, under half of the loss comes from unresolved V genes, and the rest has no known cause. The sample table contains about 150,000 clones; only one count was recorded for just under 85% of them. Clones ranked in the top ten supply roughly 3% of the sample. Sample: peripheral blood. The receptors shown here come from a woman of 80 years or more with acute or convalescent COVID-19.

The CDR3 reads CASAPSPGQGKQTGYTF. CDR3 nucleotides: TGTGCCAGCGCGCCTTCCCCGGGACAGGGGAAACAAACTGGCTACACCTTC. This chain links TRBV9 with TRBJ1-2; TRBD1 agrees at 10 bases. Germline V gene lookup returns CDR1 SGDLS and CDR2 YYNGEE. Germline trimming cut 7 bases from V and 7 bases from J; bases unmatched to any gene: 19. This CDR3 is built from 17 residues.

The rearrangement links TRBV7-9 to TRBJ2-5; tentative D call: TRBD2 (5 bases). The CDR3 consists of 16 residues. Germline V gives CDR1 SEHNR, CDR2 FQNEAQ (reference sequence). V was clipped by 1 base and J by 5 bases, with 17 bases between them. CDR3 bases: TGTGCCAGCAGCTTAGACCTTTTTACTAGTCCGGAGACCCAGTACTTC. Translation gives CASSLDLFTSPETQYF.

The CDR3 is CAWRAGVGDTEAFF. CDR3 sequence (DNA): TGTGCCTGGAGGGCAGGGGTTGGGGACACTGAAGCTTTCTTT. The chain couples TRBV30 to TRBJ1-1; a possible D gene is TRBD1 (6 bases). This CDR3 has 14 residues. Per the germline V gene, CDR1 is GTSNPN and CDR2 is SVGIG (reference sequence). V was shortened by 3 bases and J by 3 bases, with 14 bases between the two germline ends.

The chain recombines TRBV6-2 or TRBV6-3 with TRBJ1-5; possibly TRBD1 for D (5 bases). CDR1 is MNHEY, CDR2 SVGEGT, per germline. The CDR3 is made up of 17 amino acids. Trimming removed 6 bases from V and 6 bases from J, with 24 bases in between. The DNA for the CDR3 is TGTGCCAGCAGCCCCCCGATTGGGCAGGGTCCAAGTCAGCCCCAGCATTTT. This sequence encodes CASSPPIGQGPSQPQHF.

V is TRBV24-1 and J is TRBJ2-1, with 11 bases that match TRBD2. Germline CDR1 and CDR2: KGHDR and SFDVKD. The CDR3 length is 16 residues. V trimming: 3 bases; J trimming: 3 bases; junction bases outside the gene matches: 3. CDR3 sequence: CATSDATSGNYNEQFF. In DNA form, the CDR3 reads TGTGCCACCAGTGATGCGACTAGCGGGAACTACAATGAGCAGTTCTTC.

In DNA form, the CDR3 reads TGTGCCAGCTCCCCAGCTAGGAGGGAGACCCAGTACTTC. This encodes CASSPARRETQYF. V usage is TRBV18 and J usage is TRBJ2-5, with D maybe TRBD2 (5 bases). The V and J ends lost 6 bases and 5 bases respectively, with 13 bases between them. The CDR3 totals 13 residues. CDR1 is KGHSH, CDR2 LQKENI, per germline.

V is TRBV6-5 and J is TRBJ2-5, with a possible D match to TRBD2 (5 bases). CDR1 MNHEY and CDR2 SVGAGI come from the germline V gene. V shed 0 bases and J shed 3 bases, with 8 bases lying between them. The CDR3 is 14 amino acids. CDR3 nucleotides: TGTGCCAGCAGTTACTCAGTCGGGGAAGAGACCCAGTACTTC. Amino acid sequence: CASSYSVGEETQYF.

The rearrangement links TRBV7-9 to TRBJ1-1, with D uncertain. Germline lookup yields CDR1 SEHNR and CDR2 FQNEAQ (reference sequence). This CDR3 region has 15 residues. V was trimmed by 5 bases and J by 1 base, leaving 14 bases between them. CDR3 in DNA: TGTGCCAGCAGCGTAAGGCTGACTTCGAACACTGAAGCTTTCTTT. Its translation is CASSVRLTSNTEAFF.

This sequence joins TRBV19 and TRBJ2-1, with a tentative D call TRBD1 (5 bases). In germline, CDR1 is LNHDA, CDR2 SQIVND (reference sequence). Deletions cut 0 bases from V and 4 bases from J, with 19 bases between. The length of the CDR3 is 18 residues. The CDR3 DNA follows: TGTGCCAGTAGTATAGAAGCAGGGTCACGTCTTTTTTACAATGAGCAGTTCTTC. Protein: CASSIEAGSRLFYNEQFF.

The J gene is TRBJ2-7, the V gene TRBV19, with TRBD2 matching over 7 bases. The CDR3 totals 13 residues. Germline V gene lookup returns CDR1 LNHDA and CDR2 SQIVND (reference sequence). V shed 10 bases and J 4 bases; nucleotides not matched to a gene: 10. The chain's CDR3 is CATREGTAYEQYF. For the CDR3, the DNA is TGTGCCACCAGGGAGGGGACCGCTTACGAGCAGTACTTC.

This rearrangement joins TRBV6-7 to TRBJ1-4, with TRBD1 matching 7 bases. TRBV6-7 is assigned to the ORF class and has an uncertain function. The CDR3 has 16 amino acids. The V segment lost 5 bases and the J segment 4 bases; nucleotides outside the gene matches: 10. The CDR3 sequence is CASSISTGTHNEKLFF. CDR3 DNA: TGTGCCAGCAGTATCTCGACAGGGACCCATAATGAAAAACTGTTTTTT.

The rearrangement joins TRBV30 to TRBJ1-3; 7 bases align to TRBD1. The V segment lost 1 base and the J segment 0 bases; nucleotides outside the gene matches: 6. Germline V gene sequence: CDR1 GTSNPN, CDR2 SVGIG (reference sequence). This CDR3 is 16 amino acids long. The CDR3 nucleotides read TGTGCCTGGAGTGCAGGGGGACAGAGCTCTGGAAACACCATATATTTT. Its protein is CAWSAGGQSSGNTIYF.

V gene TRBV6-5 combines with J gene TRBJ2-3; TRBD2 matches 7 bases. CDR3 length: 14 residues. Trimming at V came to 7 bases and at J to 2 bases, leaving 6 bases not matched to a gene. CDR1 and CDR2 (germline): MNHEY, SVGAGI. The CDR3 coding sequence is TGTGCCAGCAAGCGGGGAGGACCCACAGATACGCAGTATTTT. Translation: CASKRGGPTDTQYF.

As regards this clone: At one end, the junction sequence differs from germline, possibly due to a read error. This chain links TRBV9 with TRBJ1-2; TRBD1 is a possible D gene (5 bases). CDR1 is SGDLS and CDR2 is YYNGEE in the germline V gene. This CDR3 spans 14 amino acids. In DNA form, the CDR3 reads TGTGCCAGCAGCGTAGGACAGTCTAAATATGGCTACACCTTC. This gives the protein CASSVGQSKYGYTF.

V and J are TRBV5-4 and TRBJ2-1; TRBD2 agrees at 10 bases. Germline CDR1 SGHNT, CDR2 YYREEE (reference sequence). The CDR3 covers 15 residues. The trim removed 4 bases at V and 8 bases at J, leaving 9 bases unmatched. The DNA of the CDR3 is TGTGCCAGCAGCCCCGGGGTAGCGGGGGGACATGAGCAGTTCTTC. This sequence encodes CASSPGVAGGHEQFF.

The CDR3 protein is CAWSGGHPDTQYF. CDR3 DNA sequence: TGTGCCTGGAGTGGAGGGCACCCAGATACGCAGTATTTT. The V and J genes are TRBV30 and TRBJ2-3, with D perhaps matching TRBD2 (5 bases). The germline V gene encodes CDR1 GTSNPN and CDR2 SVGIG (reference sequence). V was trimmed by 1 base and J by 4 bases, leaving 9 bases between them. The CDR3 contains 13 residues.

This chain connects TRBV7-3 to TRBJ2-3; possibly TRBD2 for D (6 bases). The V gene's germline CDR1 is SGHTA and CDR2 FQGTGA. The CDR3 runs to 14 residues. The V gene lost 0 bases and the J gene lost 4 bases, with 8 bases spanning the gap. CDR3 bases: TGTGCCAGCAGCTTAACGTCTAGCGCAGATACGCAGTATTTT. Its protein is CASSLTSSADTQYF. Combining the CDR3 with reference TRBV7-3 and TRBJ2-3 gives the whole variable domain GAGVSQTPSNKVTEKGKYVELRCDPISGHTALYWYRQSLGQGPEFLIYFQGTGAADDSGLPNDRFFAVRPEGSVSTLKIQRTERGDSAVYLCASSLTSSADTQYFGPGTRLTVL.

J is TRBJ1-1 and V is TRBV3-1 (or the pseudogene TRBV3-2); perhaps TRBD1 as D (5 bases). The CDR3 extends over 16 amino acids. Deletions cut 0 bases from V and 3 bases from J, with 14 bases between. The germline CDR1 and CDR2 sequences are LGHDT and YNNKEL (reference sequence). The CDR3 region has the DNA TGTGCCAGCAGCCAAGAATCTAGGGGTGGTTACACTGAAGCTTTCTTT. It is translated as CASSQESRGGYTEAFF.

The J gene is TRBJ2-2, the V gene TRBV2, with TRBD2 as a possible D gene (6 bases). Germline V gene lookup returns CDR1 SNHLY and CDR2 FYNNEI. V was shortened by 7 bases and J by 6 bases, with 15 bases between the two germline ends. This CDR3 has 14 residues. CDR3 protein: CASNEGLQPGELFF. The CDR3 coding sequence is TGTGCCAGCAACGAGGGACTCCAACCCGGGGAGCTGTTTTTT.

The chain couples TRBV3-1 (or the pseudogene TRBV3-2) to TRBJ2-1; D is uncertain. Germline CDR1 reads LGHDT; CDR2 reads YNNKEL (reference sequence). The CDR3 contains 14 residues. Trimming removed 3 bases at V and 6 bases at J, with 12 bases between. This CDR3 is CASSHFDFTNEQFF. The CDR3 DNA sequence: TGTGCCAGCAGCCATTTCGACTTCACCAATGAGCAGTTCTTC.

The chain combines TRBV18 with TRBJ2-6; no clear D gene. V lost 3 bases to trimming and J lost 4 bases, with 10 bases between them. The germline gives CDR1 KGHSH, CDR2 LQKENI. The CDR3 is 15 amino acids. For the CDR3, the DNA is TGTGCCAGCTCACCCCCCTCCGTAGGGGCCAACGTCCTGACTTTC. Its protein is CASSPPSVGANVLTF.

This chain uses TRBV2 with TRBJ1-6; tentative D call: TRBD1 (6 bases). Germline CDR1 reads SNHLY; CDR2 reads FYNNEI. V lost 4 bases and J lost 7, with 23 bases in between. The CDR3 spans 18 residues. The CDR3 region is CASSGGHETIIQNSPLHF. DNA for the CDR3: TGTGCCAGCAGTGGGGGACACGAAACGATAATCCAAAATTCACCCCTCCACTTT. Complete variable domain (other parts from reference TRBV2 and TRBJ1-6): EPEVTQTPSHQVTQMGQEVILRCVPISNHLYFYWYRQILGQKVEFLVSFYNNEISEKSEIFDDQFSVERPDGSNFTLKIRSTKLEDSAMYFCASSGGHETIIQNSPLHFGNGTRLTVT.

The V call is TRBV7-9, the J call TRBJ2-7, with TRBD1 matching 8 bases. The CDR3 runs to 11 residues. Germline lookup yields CDR1 SEHNR and CDR2 FQNEAQ (reference sequence). Unmatched junction bases numbered 8, after V lost 6 bases and J lost 13 bases. CDR3 coding DNA: TGTGCCAGCAGAACCGGGACAGGACTATACTTC. This gives the protein CASRTGTGLYF.

The chain links TRBV30 to TRBJ1-2, with unresolved D. V lost 0 bases to trimming and J lost 4 bases, with 6 bases between them. The CDR3 has 12 residues. Germline V gene data show CDR1 as GTSNPN and CDR2 as SVGIG (reference sequence). The CDR3 coding sequence is TGTGCCTGGAGTGTTGGCCGCTATGGCTACACCTTC. Its protein is CAWSVGRYGYTF.

This clone was detected ten times or more. The rearrangement links TRBV25-1 to TRBJ1-1; TRBD1 agrees at 7 bases. CDR3 length: 13 residues. Germline CDR1 and CDR2: MGHDK and SYGVNS. V was clipped by 4 bases and J by 5 bases; unmatched bases: 4. The CDR3 protein is CASSASGGTEAFF. The DNA for the CDR3 is TGTGCCAGCAGTGCCTCAGGGGGTACTGAAGCTTTCTTT.

The genes are TRBV2 and TRBJ1-2; a weak D match, TRBD1 (6 bases). V lost 6 bases, J lost 8 bases, and 19 bases lay in between. From germline, CDR1 is SNHLY and CDR2 FYNNEI. The CDR3 extends over 14 amino acids. The CDR3 bases are TGTGCCAGCAGCCCAGGGGTCTGGCCAGGAGGCTACACCTTC. It yields the protein CASSPGVWPGGYTF. Variable domain in full (rest from reference TRBV2 and TRBJ1-2): EPEVTQTPSHQVTQMGQEVILRCVPISNHLYFYWYRQILGQKVEFLVSFYNNEISEKSEIFDDQFSVERPDGSNFTLKIRSTKLEDSAMYFCASSPGVWPGGYTFGSGTRLTVV.

CDR3 nucleotides: TGTGCCAGCAGCTTAGATTCCAGGGGCGCTGAAGCTTTCTTT. It specifies CASSLDSRGAEAFF. This chain connects TRBV11-2 to TRBJ1-1; a possible D gene is TRBD1 (6 bases). The V end lost 0 bases, the J end lost 6 bases, and 11 bases lay between the germline ends. Germline V CDR1 and CDR2: SGHAT, FQNNGV. The CDR3 length is 14 residues.